These 13 T cell receptor beta chains were all obtained from the same sample, sequenced in a study of T-cell reconstitution after alpha-beta-depleted transplantation in children. This sample's TCRbeta library carried unique molecular identifier barcodes. TCRdb redid the calling of the PCR reads with MiXCR, one entry per CDR3 protein. Among approximately 400,000 distinct CDR3 sequences listed, 11% were seen once. The input for sequencing was PBMCs from the stem cell graft donor, taken from the stem cell graft. These receptors all stem from a human donor who donated a stem cell graft to a child with acute myeloid leukemia.

In this sample, this clonotype turned up a few times. The chain carries TRBV20-1 and TRBJ2-5; 8 bases line up with TRBD1. The CDR3 runs to 13 residues. V trimming: 5 bases; J trimming: 5 bases; junction bases outside the gene matches: 7. Germline assignment: CDR1 DFQATT and CDR2 SNEGSKA (reference sequence). Here the CDR3 reads CSAARQGTETQYF. The DNA for the CDR3 is TGCAGTGCTGCGCGACAGGGGACCGAGACCCAGTACTTC.

CDR3 loop: CATSREDVAGEWTFGNSEQFF. The CDR3 DNA follows: TGTGCCACCAGCAGAGAAGATGTAGCGGGAGAGTGGACATTTGGAAACAGTGAGCAGTTCTTC. The chain employs TRBV15 and TRBJ2-1; 9 bases fit TRBD2. This CDR3 has 21 residues. Trimming cost V 0 bases and J 9 bases; bases outside gene matches: 24. The germline CDR1 and CDR2 sequences are LNHNV and YYDKDF (reference sequence). Looking up the rest from reference TRBV15 and TRBJ2-1 gives the full variable domain: DAMVIQNPRYQVTQFGKPVTLSCSQTLNHNVMYWYQQKSSQAPKLLFHYYDKDFNNEADTPDNFQSRRPNTSFCFLDIRSPGLGDTAMYLCATSREDVAGEWTFGNSEQFFGPGTRLTVL.

The V gene is TRBV11-2, the J gene TRBJ1-4; no clear D gene. Trimming removed 2 bases at V and 6 bases at J, with 10 bases between. From germline, CDR1 is SGHAT and CDR2 FQNNGV. The CDR3 runs 14 residues. CDR3 sequence (DNA): TGTGCCAGCAGCTTATTATCGGGGTATGAAAAACTGTTTTTT. Its protein product is CASSLLSGYEKLFF.

This clonotype was found a few times. The CDR3 reads CASSPQSRDPEGLFF. The CDR3 DNA sequence: TGTGCCAGCTCACCCCAATCCCGGGACCCTGAGGGTCTGTTCTTC. V is TRBV18 and J is TRBJ2-1; D is possibly TRBD1 or TRBD2 (5 bases each). V lost 3 bases, J lost 15 bases, and 24 bases lay in between. CDR1 and CDR2 from the germline V gene are KGHSH and LQKENI. The length of the CDR3 is 15 residues.

This clonotype was seen a few times. The chain employs TRBV20-1 and TRBJ2-3; D call uncertain. Trimming took off 0 bases at V and 2 bases at J, with 6 bases between the two ends. The germline V gene has CDR1 DFQATT and CDR2 SNEGSKA (reference sequence). This CDR3 has 13 amino acids. DNA of the CDR3: TGCAGTGCTAGAGATAAATACACAGATACGCAGTATTTT. It encodes CSARDKYTDTQYF.

This clonotype was seen a handful of times. V and J are TRBV6-1 and TRBJ2-2; D might be TRBD1 (5 bases). Germline values: CDR1 MNHNS, CDR2 SASEGT. Trimming shortened V by 2 bases and J by 2 bases, and 9 bases separated the two germline ends. This CDR3 is built from 15 residues. The chain's CDR3 is CASSEQGTNTGELFF. The CDR3 nucleotides are TGTGCCAGCAGTGAACAGGGTACAAACACCGGGGAGCTGTTTTTT.

This clonotype was picked up a small number of times. This chain joins TRBV20-1 and TRBJ2-5, with 7 bases fitting TRBD2. J gave up 3 bases and V 5 bases, and 12 bases lay outside the gene matches. This CDR3 has 15 amino acids. Germline values: CDR1 DFQATT, CDR2 SNEGSKA (reference sequence). The CDR3 protein is CSAEQRSSGEETQYF. The CDR3 bases are TGCAGTGCTGAACAGAGATCAAGCGGGGAAGAGACCCAGTACTTC.

The chain couples TRBV29-1 to TRBJ1-1, with TRBD1 as a possible D gene (5 bases). The CDR3 covers 13 residues. V was shortened by 5 bases and J by 1 base, with 11 bases between the two germline ends. Germline V gene lookup returns CDR1 SQVTM and CDR2 ANQGSEA. CDR3 in amino acids: CSVRRTSNTEAFF. The CDR3, as DNA: TGCAGCGTTAGACGGACATCGAACACTGAAGCTTTCTTT.

This clonotype was detected a few times. The CDR3 is CASSSGRGKETQYF. The CDR3 bases are TGCGCCAGCAGCTCGGGGAGGGGAAAAGAGACCCAGTACTTC. V and J are TRBV5-1 and TRBJ2-5; 7 positions match TRBD2. The V gene's germline CDR1 is SGHRS and CDR2 YFSETQ. V dropped 3 bases and J dropped 3; count of bases not matched to a gene: 5. The CDR3 runs to 14 residues.

This clonotype was seen at least ten times. The CDR3 reads CASTEGDRQVNEQFF. DNA of the CDR3: TGTGCCAGCACTGAGGGGGACAGGCAGGTGAATGAGCAGTTCTTC. The chain couples TRBV25-1 to TRBJ2-1, with 8 bases matching TRBD1. The J segment lost 7 bases and the V segment lost 7 bases, leaving 12 bases of the junction unmatched. In germline, CDR1 is MGHDK, CDR2 SYGVNS. The CDR3 sequence is 15 residues long.

The chain employs TRBV11-2 and TRBJ2-3; 8 positions agree with TRBD2. V trimming: 3 bases; J trimming: 4 bases; junction bases outside the gene matches: 12. The V gene's germline CDR1 is SGHAT and CDR2 FQNNGV. The CDR3 is 17 amino acids. The DNA for the CDR3 is TGTGCCAGCAGCTTTTCCTTCGGAGCGGGAGTATCAGATACGCAGTATTTT. Protein product: CASSFSFGAGVSDTQYF.

This clonotype was found a few times. The chain employs TRBV6-2 or TRBV6-3 and TRBJ2-7, with TRBD1 matching over 8 bases. The germline V gene has CDR1 MNHEY and CDR2 SVGEGT. The junction had 11 bases not matched to a gene; V was cut back by 2 bases and J by 5 bases. The CDR3 spans 16 residues. CDR3 residues: CASSYSRTGSFDEQYF. The CDR3 DNA reads as TGTGCCAGCAGTTACAGTCGGACAGGGTCTTTCGACGAGCAGTACTTC.

The rearrangement joins TRBV30 to TRBJ1-3, with 10 bases that match TRBD1. The V and J ends lost 5 bases and 6 bases, in that order; junction bases with no gene match: 4. The germline V gene has CDR1 GTSNPN and CDR2 SVGIG (reference sequence). This CDR3 spans 13 amino acids. The CDR3: CAWDRGRANTIYF. The CDR3 DNA reads as TGTGCCTGGGACAGGGGGCGAGCAAACACCATATATTTT.